The 8 T cell receptor beta chains listed next were all sequenced from one sample in a study of CD4 T cells in relation to SARS-CoV-2 and coronaviruses. The assay was immunoSEQ multiplex PCR, and TCRdb's table has in-frame clones only and misses some. The sample lists about 36,000 clones; approximately 80% were seen once. These receptors have no known antigen. The specimen was memory CD4+ T cells from PBMCs, cultured in vitro. Receptors originate from an adult with COVID-19.

The chain employs TRBV2 and TRBJ1-6, with 7 bases that match TRBD1. The CDR3 loop spans 15 amino acids. The V and J ends lost 2 bases and 14 bases, in that order; junction bases with no gene match: 12. Germline V gene data show CDR1 as SNHLY and CDR2 as FYNNEI. In nucleotides, the CDR3 is TGTGCCAGCAGTGAAAGCAGGGGGGGACCTAGGGCCCTCCACTTT. This translates into CASSESRGGPRALHF. The whole variable domain, remainder taken from reference TRBV2 and TRBJ1-6, is EPEVTQTPSHQVTQMGQEVILRCVPISNHLYFYWYRQILGQKVEFLVSFYNNEISEKSEIFDDQFSVERPDGSNFTLKIRSTKLEDSAMYFCASSESRGGPRALHFGNGTRLTVT.

The V gene is TRBV18, the J gene TRBJ1-2, with 10 positions matching TRBD1. The V and J ends lost 3 bases and 0 bases, in that order; junction bases with no gene match: 7. Per germline, CDR1 KGHSH and CDR2 LQKENI. The CDR3 extends over 17 amino acids. CDR3 region: CASSPTGQGSPNYGYTF. In DNA, the CDR3 is TGTGCCAGCTCACCGACGGGACAGGGGTCCCCTAACTATGGCTACACCTTC.

This chain joins TRBV5-1 and TRBJ2-3, with 8 bases fitting TRBD2. This CDR3 is 15 amino acids long. Trimming at V came to 0 bases and at J to 2 bases, leaving 2 bases not matched to a gene. Germline CDR1 reads SGHRS; CDR2 reads YFSETQ. CDR3 protein: CASSLELADTDTQYF. In nucleotides, the CDR3 is TGCGCCAGCAGCTTGGAACTAGCGGACACAGATACGCAGTATTTT.

The V call is TRBV28, the J call TRBJ2-1, with 13 bases matching TRBD2. The CDR3 consists of 17 residues. The germline gives CDR1 MDHEN, CDR2 SYDVKM. Germline trimming cut 5 bases from V and 6 bases from J; bases unmatched to any gene: 10. The CDR3 loop is CASSPGLAGVFVNEQFF. CDR3 bases: TGTGCCAGCAGTCCCGGACTAGCGGGAGTTTTTGTCAATGAGCAGTTCTTC.

This sequence joins TRBV5-1 and TRBJ1-1; 8 bases line up with TRBD1. Losses at the gene ends were 5 bases for V and 4 bases for J; bases not matched to a gene: 4. CDR1 and CDR2 (germline): SGHRS, YFSETQ. This CDR3 contains 13 residues. For the CDR3, the DNA is TGCGCCAGCAGGGGACAGGCGGGCACTGAAGCTTTCTTT. It translates to CASRGQAGTEAFF.

The chain employs TRBV12-5 and TRBJ2-3; D unclear. The CDR3 contains 12 residues. V dropped 4 bases and J dropped 4 bases, with 6 bases sitting between them. Germline V gene sequence: CDR1 LGHNT, CDR2 FRNRAP. The CDR3 region is CASGYEADTQYF. For the CDR3, the DNA is TGTGCTAGTGGTTATGAGGCAGATACGCAGTATTTT.

The chain employs TRBV10-2 and TRBJ2-1; TRBD2 agrees at 13 bases. The CDR3 is made up of 16 amino acids. Germline V gives CDR1 WSHSY, CDR2 SAAADI. The junction had 11 bases not matched to a gene; V was cut back by 5 bases and J by 10 bases. The CDR3 spells CASSPPGLAGKGEQFF. Here the CDR3 DNA reads TGCGCCAGCAGTCCTCCGGGACTAGCGGGAAAGGGGGAGCAGTTCTTC.

J is TRBJ2-5 and V is TRBV7-2; D gene unclear. Trimming cost V 1 base and J 5 bases, with 11 bases left between them. This CDR3 is built from 14 residues. Germline CDR1 SGHTA, CDR2 FQGNSA. CDR3 DNA sequence: TGTGCCAGCAGCTTAGGGAGATGGGCGGAGACCCAGTACTTC. This codes for CASSLGRWAETQYF. The entire variable domain, with the rest obtained from reference TRBV7-2 and TRBJ2-5, is as follows: GAGVSQSPSNKVTEKGKDVELRCDPISGHTALYWYRQSLGQGLEFLIYFQGNSAPDKSGLPSDRFSAERTGGSVSTLTIQRTQQEDSAVYLCASSLGRWAETQYFGPGTRLLVL.